The 5 T cell receptor beta chains below come from one sample, sequenced in a study of sequential checkpoint blockade in melanoma. Treatment: randomized to nivolumab then ipilimumab (arm A) or the reverse (arm B). The repertoire was sequenced with immunoSEQ multiplex PCR; TCRdb's copy has only in-frame clones and lacks some. The data show 15,000 to 20,000 clones, with around 70% seen just once and 21% held by the top ten. The sequenced sample was CD8+ T cells sorted from blood (inferred from file names), obtained from a patient given nivolumab and ipilimumab in sequence. The receptor source for this set is a human donor with melanoma.

The V call is TRBV9, the J call TRBJ1-4; perhaps TRBD1 as D (5 bases). V lost 0 bases to trimming and J lost 5 bases, with 8 bases between them. CDR1 and CDR2 (germline): SGDLS, YYNGEE. The CDR3 runs to 14 residues. The CDR3 sequence: CASSVGGGNEKLFF. The CDR3 DNA follows: TGTGCCAGCAGCGTAGGGGGGGGAAATGAAAAACTGTTTTTT.

The chain uses TRBV7-9 and TRBJ1-1; TRBD1 matches 8 bases. This CDR3 spans 14 amino acids. CDR1 and CDR2 from the germline V gene are SEHNR and FQNEAQ (reference sequence). The V segment lost 5 bases and the J segment 1 base; nucleotides outside the gene matches: 3. CDR3 sequence: CASSRTGPNTEAFF. The CDR3 bases are TGTGCCAGCAGCCGGACAGGGCCGAACACTGAAGCTTTCTTT.

This clone occurred a few times. V usage is TRBV27 and J usage is TRBJ1-2, with 9 bases lining up with TRBD1. The CDR3 sequence is 15 residues long. The junction had 12 bases not matched to a gene; V was cut back by 5 bases and J by 8 bases. Germline V CDR1 and CDR2: MNHEY, SMNVEV (reference sequence). The chain's CDR3 is CASSPGTGSSLGYTF. As DNA, the CDR3 is TGTGCCAGCAGTCCTGGGACAGGGAGCTCTTTAGGCTACACCTTC.

The chain combines TRBV7-9 with TRBJ2-1, with a possible D match to TRBD2 (6 bases). V was trimmed by 2 bases and J by 6 bases, leaving 8 bases between them. Looked up from germline, CDR1 is SEHNR and CDR2 is FQNEAQ (reference sequence). The length of the CDR3 is 13 residues. CDR3 residues: CASSLRGGNEQFF. The DNA of the CDR3 is TGTGCCAGCAGCTTAAGGGGAGGCAATGAGCAGTTCTTC. The entire variable domain, with the rest obtained from reference TRBV7-9 and TRBJ2-1, is as follows: DTGVSQNPRHKITKRGQNVTFRCDPISEHNRLYWYRQTLGQGPEFLTYFQNEAQLEKSRLLSDRFSAERPKGSFSTLEIQRTEQGDSAMYLCASSLRGGNEQFFGPGTRLTVL.

V and J are TRBV2 and TRBJ1-2, with 7 bases aligning to TRBD1. The ends lost 3 bases at V and 4 bases at J; junction bases unmatched: 8. Germline V gene data show CDR1 as SNHLY and CDR2 as FYNNEI. The CDR3 consists of 15 residues. The CDR3 DNA follows: TGTGCCAGCAGTGACCCAGGACAGGCTATCTATGGCTACACCTTC. As protein: CASSDPGQAIYGYTF.